The rows below give T cell receptor beta chains drawn from one sample of a study of T cell repertoires in cytomegalovirus infection. Antigens for these TCRs are unknown. TCRdb passed the reads through MiXCR, listing each CDR3 protein once. The table lists roughly 700,000 distinct CDR3 sequences, 33% of them singletons. The specimen was cultured PBMCs, collected from culture after CMV antigen stimulation. These receptors came from a human donor in good health (CMV status not recorded). Some clones in this sample may be carry-over from other donors' samples. Both conserved end residues are part of each CDR3. The D gene is left open where the match is weak. The listing skips clone size in some rows; elsewhere it reads once, few, many or a size class.

j_gene | abundance | d_gene | v_gene | CDR3aa | CDR3nt
TRBJ1-1 | few | - | TRBV6-1 | CASGETENTEAFF | TGTGCCAGCGGAGAAACAGAGAACACTGAAGCTTTCTTT
TRBJ1-2 | - | - | TRBV27 | CASSFSGQRGYTF | TGTGCCAGCAGTTTTTCGGGGCAGAGGGGCTACACCTTC
TRBJ2-5 | - | - | TRBV5-4 | CASSAGPDQETQYF | TGTGCCAGCAGCGCGGGGCCTGACCAAGAGACCCAGTACTTC
TRBJ1-5 | - | TRBD1 | TRBV5-3 | CASSGNDRGRSNQPQHF | TGTGCCAGCAGCGGGAACGACAGGGGTCGGAGCAATCAGCCCCAGCATTTT
TRBJ1-2 | - | TRBD1 | TRBV6-6 | CASSASGGRSYGYTF | TGTGCCAGCAGTGCTTCAGGGGGCCGTTCCTATGGCTACACCTTC
TRBJ1-2 | - | TRBD1 | TRBV5-4 | CASSPQTGGGYGYTF | TGTGCCAGCAGCCCCCAGACAGGGGGTGGCTATGGCTACACCTTC
TRBJ2-7 | - | - | TRBV6-5 | CASSEMNTLYEQYF | TGTGCCAGCAGTGAAATGAACACCCTCTACGAGCAGTACTTC
TRBJ1-6 | - | - | TRBV7-9 | CASSLGFSGQGESSYNSPLHF | TGTGCCAGCAGCTTAGGCTTCTCTGGGCAGGGCGAGAGCTCCTATAATTCACCCCTCCACTTT
TRBJ2-2 | few | - | TRBV18 | CASSPPGRSGELFF | TGTGCCAGCTCACCACCTGGGAGGTCCGGGGAGCTGTTTTTT
TRBJ2-4 | - | - | TRBV18 | CASSPASGARNIQYF | TGTGCCAGCTCACCGGCGTCGGGGGCTAGAAACATTCAGTACTTC
TRBJ1-5 | - | - | TRBV30 | CAWSVGGNSNQPQHF | TGTGCCTGGAGTGTAGGAGGGAATAGCAATCAGCCCCAGCATTTT
TRBJ1-5 | - | TRBD1 | TRBV24-1 | CATSDGQGVNQPQHF | TGTGCCACCAGTGACGGACAGGGGGTCAATCAGCCCCAGCATTTT
TRBJ2-7 | - | - | TRBV28 | CASSHLTKEGEQYF | TGTGCCAGCAGTCATCTGACGAAGGAAGGCGAGCAGTACTTC
TRBJ2-7 | few | - | TRBV6-6 | CASLGPLTYEQYF | TGTGCCAGCCTCGGACCGCTCACCTACGAGCAGTACTTC
TRBJ2-1 | - | TRBD2 | TRBV18 | CASSPTGLALDEQFF | TGTGCCAGCTCACCAACGGGACTAGCGTTGGATGAGCAGTTCTTC
TRBJ2-7 | - | TRBD2 | TRBV7-8 | CASSISGRTTTKQYF | TGTGCCAGCAGCATTAGCGGGAGGACCACTACGAAGCAGTACTTC
TRBJ2-5 | - | TRBD2 | TRBV7-2 | CASSLSRGGIRQETQYF | TGTGCCAGCAGCTTATCGCGGGGGGGGATCCGACAAGAGACCCAGTACTTC
TRBJ2-1 | - | - | TRBV9 | CASSVGSILVNEQFF | TGTGCCAGCAGCGTAGGTAGTATTCTTGTAAATGAGCAGTTCTTC
TRBJ2-1 | - | - | TRBV7-8 | CASSLNPSYNEQFF | TGTGCCAGCAGCTTAAACCCCTCCTACAATGAGCAGTTCTTC
TRBJ1-1 | - | - | TRBV4-1 | CASSHKRGSTEAFF | TGTGCCAGCAGCCACAAACGGGGGAGCACTGAAGCTTTCTTT
TRBJ2-4 | - | TRBD1 | TRBV7-9 | CASSAGQGPSKNIQYF | TGTGCCAGCAGCGCCGGACAGGGCCCCTCCAAAAACATTCAGTACTTC
TRBJ1-4 | - | - | TRBV19 | CASSPEAEKLFF | TGTGCCAGTAGTCCCGAGGCCGAAAAACTGTTTTTT
TRBJ2-3 | - | - | TRBV19 | CASLGQGADTQYF | TGTGCCAGCCTAGGCCAAGGCGCAGATACGCAGTATTTT
TRBJ1-1 | - | - | TRBV4-1 | CASSLYWRRQLNTEAFF | TGCGCCAGCAGCCTCTACTGGAGGCGGCAGCTGAACACTGAAGCTTTCTTT
TRBJ1-2 | - | - | TRBV6-5 | CASGFTNRVGGYTF | TGTGCCAGCGGATTCACAAACAGGGTGGGGGGCTACACCTTC
TRBJ2-1 | - | TRBD2 | TRBV19 | CASSPTPGLAGGRF | TGTGCCAGTAGTCCTACACCGGGACTAGCGGGGGGGCGCTTC
TRBJ2-1 | few | - | TRBV7-2 | CASSLVGQRSSYNEQFF | TGTGCCAGCAGCTTAGTAGGTCAGCGAAGCTCCTACAATGAGCAGTTCTTC
TRBJ1-2 | - | - | TRBV4-1 | CASSQDRNRVSYGYTF | TGCGCCAGCAGCCAAGATCGGAACAGGGTATCCTATGGCTACACCTTC
TRBJ2-1 | - | - | TRBV27 | CASSLSKYNEQFF | TGTGCCAGCAGTTTGTCAAAATACAATGAGCAGTTCTTC
TRBJ2-7 | many | TRBD1 | TRBV7-2 | CASSPDLTGTTYEQYF | TGTGCCAGCAGCCCAGATCTGACAGGGACCACCTACGAGCAGTACTTC
TRBJ2-5 | few | TRBD2 | TRBV6-1 | CASSEIGLAETQYF | TGTGCCAGCAGTGAAATTGGACTAGCAGAGACCCAGTACTTC
TRBJ1-3 | once | - | TRBV5-4 | CASSPEPSGNTIYF | TGTGCCAGCAGTCCTGAGCCGTCTGGAAACACCATATATTTT
TRBJ1-3 | many | - | TRBV7-2 | CASSSTFSGNTIYF | TGTGCCAGCAGCTCGACTTTTTCTGGAAACACCATATATTTT
TRBJ1-5 | - | - | TRBV2 | CASSEGADRPQHF | TGTGCCAGCAGTGAAGGGGCGGACCGCCCCCAGCATTTT
TRBJ1-6 | - | - | TRBV20-1 | CSAMAGRRNSPLHF | TGCAGTGCTATGGCAGGGCGTAGAAATTCACCCCTCCACTTT
TRBJ2-3 | few | - | TRBV12-3/TRBV12-4 | CASSFPQAGTDTQYF | TGTGCCAGCAGTTTTCCCCAGGCAGGCACAGATACGCAGTATTTT